The 8 T cell receptor beta chains reported below all come from one sample, sequenced in a study of blood T cell repertoires in COVID-19. Some clones are missing from TCRdb's copy, which holds only in-frame ones; the method was immunoSEQ multiplex PCR. The data hold approximately 80,000 clones, with 80% to 85% observed a single time. The sequenced sample was peripheral blood. All receptors come from a man older than 75 with acute or convalescent COVID-19.

The chain combines TRBV28 with TRBJ1-2; D is undetermined. The CDR3 is made up of 15 amino acids. Germline CDR1 is MDHEN and CDR2 is SYDVKM. The ends were cut back, 7 bases at V and 5 bases at J, with 20 bases in the middle. The CDR3 sequence: CASTPWSVDTYGYTF. The DNA for the CDR3 is TGTGCCAGCACTCCTTGGTCAGTAGACACTTATGGCTACACCTTC.

The V call is TRBV19, the J call TRBJ1-3; D is perhaps TRBD1 (6 bases). The V end lost 4 bases, the J end lost 0 bases, and 13 bases lay between the germline ends. CDR3 length: 16 residues. In germline, CDR1 is LNHDA, CDR2 SQIVND (reference sequence). CDR3 protein: CASSTTGLRSGNTIYF. Here the CDR3 DNA reads TGTGCCAGTAGTACGACAGGCCTGCGCTCTGGAAACACCATATATTTT.

This clone occurred a few times. This chain links TRBV5-1 with TRBJ1-6; perhaps TRBD1 as D (6 bases). This CDR3 contains 15 residues. In germline, CDR1 is SGHRS, CDR2 YFSETQ. The V and J ends lost 4 bases and 6 bases respectively, with 14 bases between them. DNA of the CDR3: TGCGCCAGCAGCGCACAGGGACGTTTTAATTCACCCCTCCACTTT. Translation: CASSAQGRFNSPLHF.

This clone was seen more than once but under ten times. The J gene is TRBJ2-2, the V gene TRBV14; D is uncertain. CDR1 SGHDN and CDR2 FVKESK come from the germline V gene. The germline V and J ends were trimmed by 1 base and 8 bases, with 8 bases remaining between them. The CDR3 is 13 amino acids. In DNA, the CDR3 is TGTGCCAGCAGCCAAGTATCGTTTGGGGAGCTGTTTTTT. Protein sequence: CASSQVSFGELFF.

V usage is TRBV7-2 and J usage is TRBJ2-7; 8 bases map to TRBD2. The CDR3 totals 15 residues. CDR1 is SGHTA and CDR2 is FQGNSA in the germline V gene. With V trimmed by 3 bases and J by 0 bases, 4 bases remained unmatched. The CDR3 nucleotides are TGTGCCAGCAGCTTCGGGACTAGTAGCTCCTACGAGCAGTACTTC. It translates to CASSFGTSSSYEQYF.

The CDR3 sequence is CASSQAAAGPPYEQYF. CDR3 bases: TGCGCCAGCAGCCAGGCAGCGGCGGGCCCACCCTACGAGCAGTACTTC. V and J are TRBV4-3 and TRBJ2-7, with D possibly matching TRBD2 (5 bases). This CDR3 spans 16 amino acids. Germline values: CDR1 LGHNA, CDR2 YSLEER. Trimming pared 3 bases from V and 2 bases from J, leaving 17 bases between.

This rearrangement joins TRBV11-2 to TRBJ2-6, with 9 bases aligning to TRBD2. The CDR3 totals 19 residues. CDR1 and CDR2 (germline): SGHAT, FQNNGV. V was pared by 1 base and J by 0 bases, with 7 bases of the junction left unmatched. The DNA for the CDR3 is TGTGCCAGCAGCTTAGCACTAGCGGGTGGATTCTCTGGGGCCAACGTCCTGACTTTC. Translating gives CASSLALAGGFSGANVLTF.

The J gene is TRBJ2-7, the V gene TRBV7-8; 8 bases agree with TRBD2. Germline lookup yields CDR1 SGHVS and CDR2 FQNEAQ. Losses at the gene ends were 3 bases for V and 3 bases for J; bases not matched to a gene: 10. The CDR3 consists of 16 residues. As DNA, the CDR3 is TGTGCCAGCAGCTTTTTAGCGGGACTATCCCTCTACGAGCAGTACTTC. This codes for CASSFLAGLSLYEQYF.